This TCR beta chain was captured by sequencing in a study of blood T cell repertoires in COVID-19. Study at large: T cells, B-cell-depleted T cells, or PBMCs provided the cDNA or gDNA that served as material.

Original handling: How many nucleated cells were present was estimated from reference gene primer amplification. Produced via immunoSEQ multiplex PCR; TCRdb's table is partial and in-frame only. That table supplies the V and J calls and clone size; D and trimming were determined from the DNA. The table has over 200,000 clones, 85% to 90% seen once. This CDR3 region has 14 residues. Losses at the gene ends were 3 bases for V and 3 bases for J; bases not matched to a gene: 5. Germline CDR1 and CDR2: SGHDN and FVKESK. This sequence joins TRBV14 and TRBJ2-7, with TRBD1 matching 7 bases. This TCR was recovered from a woman aged 55 to 70 with acute or convalescent COVID-19. Material for sequencing was peripheral blood. CDR3 nucleotide sequence: TGTGCCAGCAGCCAGTCGACAGGGTTCTACGAGCAGTACTTC. Its translation: CASSQSTGFYEQYF.